These 16 T cell receptor beta chains originate from one sample sequenced in a study of vaccination effects on CD4 cells after COVID-19. These receptors' antigens are unknown. Within the ViraFEST assay, antigen-specific CD4+ T cells underwent expansion with viral peptide pools prior to sequencing. With approximately ten days of culture completed, CD4+ T cells were isolated. Absence of prior SARS-CoV-2 infection characterized the vaccine recipients, who showed negative nucleocapsid antibodies. Clones were read by immunoSEQ multiplex PCR, and TCRdb kept only the in-frame ones, dropping some. The sample comprises some 65,000 clones, about 72% of which are singletons, and approximately 2.8% rests with the top ten. The source material was CD4+ T cells from PBMCs cultured with HCoV-NL63 spike peptides, sampled before COVID-19 vaccination. Source of these receptors: a human donor who received a COVID-19 vaccine.

The CDR3 DNA reads as TGTGCCAGCAGCTTAGCCGGGACAGGGACCACCGGGGAGCTGTTTTTT. It specifies CASSLAGTGTTGELFF. V gene TRBV7-2 combines with J gene TRBJ2-2; 9 bases agree with TRBD1. The ends lost 0 bases at V and 4 bases at J; junction bases unmatched: 3. This CDR3 is built from 16 residues. Germline CDR1 is SGHTA and CDR2 is FQGNSA.

This clone was recorded once. The chain recombines TRBV18 with TRBJ2-2; no clear D. Germline CDR1 reads KGHSH; CDR2 reads LQKENI. This CDR3 has 12 residues. The germline V and J ends were trimmed by 4 bases and 5 bases, with 5 bases remaining between them. CDR3 nucleotides: TGTGCCAGCTCACTCGGTACCGGGGAGCTGTTTTTT. The encoded protein is CASSLGTGELFF.

The chain carries TRBV7-2 and TRBJ2-7; 11 positions match TRBD1. This CDR3 has 14 amino acids. With V trimmed by 1 base and J by 8 bases, 4 bases remained unmatched. Germline CDR1 and CDR2: SGHTA and FQGNSA. The CDR3, as DNA: TGTGCCAGCAGCTTAGGGGGACAGGGGGGGAAGCAGTACGTC. Amino acid sequence: CASSLGGQGGKQYV.

This clone has just a few counts. The chain uses TRBV4-3 and TRBJ2-1; D gene ambiguous. This CDR3 has 13 residues. Germline assignment: CDR1 LGHNA and CDR2 YSLEER. Trimming left V 0 bases short and J 4 bases short, with 4 bases between. In DNA, the CDR3 is TGCGCCAGCAGCCAAGAAGGGTACAATGAGCAGTTCTTC. This codes for CASSQEGYNEQFF.

Comment on this clone: Other DNA sequences in the sample encode the same CDR3. The CDR3 DNA is TGCGCCAGCAGCTTTGGGGTTCAAGAGACCCAGTACTTC. Protein: CASSFGVQETQYF. This chain uses TRBV5-1 with TRBJ2-5; D unclear. From germline, CDR1 is SGHRS and CDR2 YFSETQ. Between the trimmed V and J ends, which lost 2 bases and 2 bases, there was a span of 7 bases. This CDR3 is 13 amino acids long.

The chain joins TRBV29-1 to TRBJ2-3, with D possibly matching TRBD1 (6 bases). Trimming took off 5 bases at V and 0 bases at J, with 12 bases between the two ends. Germline CDR1 SQVTM, CDR2 ANQGSEA. CDR3 length: 14 residues. CDR3 in amino acids: CSVLQGSSTDTQYF. The CDR3 nucleotides are TGCAGCGTTCTTCAGGGGTCAAGCACAGATACGCAGTATTTT.

The chain's CDR3 is CAISESGIGGSNEQFF. DNA for the CDR3: TGTGCCATCAGTGAATCTGGGATTGGGGGGTCCAATGAGCAGTTCTTC. This chain joins TRBV10-3 and TRBJ2-1; TRBD2 might be the D (6 bases). The CDR3 is 16 amino acids. CDR1 is ENHRY and CDR2 is SYGVKD in the germline V gene. V was pared by 3 bases and J by 6 bases, with 18 bases between.

This rearrangement joins TRBV7-9 to TRBJ2-5; D might be TRBD2 (5 bases). Germline loops: CDR1 SEHNR, CDR2 FQNEAQ (reference sequence). V lost 4 bases and J 2 bases, leaving 11 bases between the germline ends. This CDR3 region has 14 residues. The CDR3 protein is CASSWITRQETQYF. In nucleotides, the CDR3 is TGTGCCAGCAGCTGGATCACTAGACAAGAGACCCAGTACTTC.

The genes are TRBV5-4 and TRBJ1-5; D perhaps matches TRBD1 (6 bases). The CDR3 runs to 16 residues. V lost 0 bases and J 4 bases, leaving 14 bases between the germline ends. Germline loops: CDR1 SGHNT, CDR2 YYREEE (reference sequence). The CDR3 coding sequence is TGTGCCAGCAGCTTGGTTCCGGGGGCGCTTAATCAGCCCCAGCATTTT. It specifies CASSLVPGALNQPQHF.

This clone was observed a handful of times. The CDR3 spells CASSPRLDSGNTIYF. In DNA form, the CDR3 reads TGTGCCAGCAGCCCCCGTCTTGACTCTGGAAACACCATATATTTT. The rearrangement uses TRBV9 and TRBJ1-3; unclear D gene. The germline V gene has CDR1 SGDLS and CDR2 YYNGEE. The CDR3 runs to 15 residues. The V end lost 4 bases, the J end lost 0 bases, and 11 bases lay between the germline ends.

The rearrangement joins TRBV5-1 to TRBJ2-1; 12 nucleotides agree with TRBD1. CDR3 length: 15 residues. The trim removed 0 bases at V and 8 bases at J, leaving 3 bases unmatched. Germline CDR1 is SGHRS and CDR2 is YFSETQ. The chain's CDR3 is CASSLVGTGGDEQFF. The CDR3 DNA is TGCGCCAGCAGCTTGGTGGGGACAGGGGGCGATGAGCAGTTCTTC. The full variable domain, rest sourced from reference TRBV5-1 and TRBJ2-1, is KAGVTQTPRYLIKTRGQQVTLSCSPISGHRSVSWYQQTPGQGLQFLFEYFSETQRNKGNFPGRFSGRQFSNSRSEMNVSTLELGDSALYLCASSLVGTGGDEQFFGPGTRLTVL.

This clone is a singleton in its sample. V is TRBV19 and J is TRBJ2-3, with D possibly being TRBD2 (5 bases). This CDR3 is 16 amino acids long. The germline V gene encodes CDR1 LNHDA and CDR2 SQIVND (reference sequence). Trimming removed 7 bases at V and 5 bases at J, with 22 bases between. CDR3 DNA sequence: TGTGCCAGTATGAAAAGAGACAAGGACTCTCTAGATACGCAGTATTTT. This sequence encodes CASMKRDKDSLDTQYF.

The gene calls are TRBV7-3 and TRBJ2-1; 11 bases line up with TRBD1. Per germline, CDR1 SGHTA and CDR2 FQGTGA. The CDR3 covers 16 residues. The junction had 4 bases not matched to a gene; V was cut back by 3 bases and J by 3 bases. This chain's CDR3 is CASSFKGTGGYNEQFF. For the CDR3, the DNA is TGTGCCAGCAGCTTCAAAGGGACAGGGGGCTACAATGAGCAGTTCTTC.

The genes are TRBV7-2 and TRBJ2-1, with a possible D match to TRBD1 (6 bases). V was clipped by 0 bases and J by 1 base, with 10 bases between them. CDR3 size: 16 residues. The germline V gene has CDR1 SGHTA and CDR2 FQGNSA. CDR3 residues: CASSLAGRGSYNEQFF. DNA of the CDR3: TGTGCCAGCAGCTTAGCAGGCAGGGGTTCCTACAATGAGCAGTTCTTC.

The genes are TRBV18 and TRBJ2-6, with 8 bases lining up with TRBD1. This CDR3 region has 19 residues. Trimming cost V 1 base and J 4 bases; bases outside gene matches: 12. Germline assignment: CDR1 KGHSH and CDR2 LQKENI. Here the CDR3 reads CASSPQAGGTETGANVLTF. CDR3 nucleotide sequence: TGTGCCAGCTCACCACAGGCAGGGGGCACGGAAACGGGGGCCAACGTCCTGACTTTC.

This chain connects TRBV7-2 to TRBJ2-5; D is perhaps TRBD2 (6 bases). Between the trimmed V and J ends, which lost 4 bases and 2 bases, there was a span of 11 bases. This CDR3 is built from 14 residues. The germline V gene encodes CDR1 SGHTA and CDR2 FQGNSA. The CDR3 bases are TGTGCCAGCAGCTGGGGGGTTGCACAAGAGACCCAGTACTTC. As protein: CASSWGVAQETQYF.